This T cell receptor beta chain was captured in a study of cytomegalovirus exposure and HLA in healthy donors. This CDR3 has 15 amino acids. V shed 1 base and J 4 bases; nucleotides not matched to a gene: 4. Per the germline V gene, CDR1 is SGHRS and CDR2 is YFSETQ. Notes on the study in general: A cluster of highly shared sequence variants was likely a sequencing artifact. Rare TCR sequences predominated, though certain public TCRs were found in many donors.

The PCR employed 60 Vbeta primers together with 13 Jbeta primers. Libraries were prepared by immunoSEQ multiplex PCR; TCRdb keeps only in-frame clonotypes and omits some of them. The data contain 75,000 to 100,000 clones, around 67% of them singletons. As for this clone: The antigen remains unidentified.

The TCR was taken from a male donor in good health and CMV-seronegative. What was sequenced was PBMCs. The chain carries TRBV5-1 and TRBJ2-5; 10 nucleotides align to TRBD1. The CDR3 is CASSLSGDRGETQYF. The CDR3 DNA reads TGCGCCAGCAGCTTGAGCGGGGACAGGGGAGAGACCCAGTACTTC. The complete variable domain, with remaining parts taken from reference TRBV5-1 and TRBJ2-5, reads KAGVTQTPRYLIKTRGQQVTLSCSPISGHRSVSWYQQTPGQGLQFLFEYFSETQRNKGNFPGRFSGRQFSNSRSEMNVSTLELGDSALYLCASSLSGDRGETQYFGPGTRLLVL.